The 32 T cell receptor beta chains below all came from one sample that was sequenced in a study of immune evolution from preneoplasia to lung adenocarcinoma. Assay used: immunoSEQ multiplex PCR; TCRdb lists only in-frame clones, some missing. The table records a few thousand clones, roughly half of them present only once. Sequences were obtained from FFPE normal lung tissue adjacent to the tumor. Source of these receptors: a person between 45 and 65 years old with lung adenocarcinoma.

The rearrangement links TRBV5-6 to TRBJ1-6, with 12 bases identical to TRBD1. Germline assignment: CDR1 SGHDT and CDR2 YYEEEE. The V gene end was trimmed by 4 bases and the J gene end by 10 bases; junction bases not matched to a gene: 9. The CDR3 is made up of 16 amino acids. The CDR3 here is CASSPGTGGRRSPLHF. DNA of the CDR3: TGTGCCAGCAGCCCCGGGACAGGGGGCCGACGGTCACCCCTCCACTTT.

The gene calls are TRBV2 and TRBJ1-2, with TRBD1 matching over 7 bases. Germline V gene data show CDR1 as SNHLY and CDR2 as FYNNEI. The J segment lost 5 bases and the V segment lost 6 bases, leaving 3 bases of the junction unmatched. CDR3 length: 12 residues. DNA for the CDR3: TGTGCCAGCAGCCCGACAGGGTATGGCTACACCTTC. As protein: CASSPTGYGYTF. The full variable domain, its missing parts supplied by reference TRBV2 and TRBJ1-2, is EPEVTQTPSHQVTQMGQEVILRCVPISNHLYFYWYRQILGQKVEFLVSFYNNEISEKSEIFDDQFSVERPDGSNFTLKIRSTKLEDSAMYFCASSPTGYGYTFGSGTRLTVV.

The rearrangement joins TRBV7-8 to TRBJ2-6, with D unclear. The CDR3 spans 18 residues. Trimming took 5 bases from V and 0 from J, leaving 17 bases between them. The V gene's germline CDR1 is SGHVS and CDR2 FQNEAQ. CDR3: CASSRVRATLSGANVLTF. The CDR3 region has the DNA TGTGCCAGCAGCCGGGTGCGTGCGACCCTCTCTGGGGCCAACGTCCTGACTTTC.

This clone was observed a few times. This chain links TRBV5-1 with TRBJ1-1, with no clear D. Germline V CDR1 and CDR2: SGHRS, YFSETQ. V gave up 2 bases and J gave up 7 bases, with 12 bases separating them. This CDR3 has 13 amino acids. The CDR3 is CASSLTPELEAFF. CDR3 bases: TGCGCCAGCAGCTTAACTCCGGAGCTTGAAGCTTTCTTT.

The gene calls are TRBV28 and TRBJ2-5, with a tentative D call TRBD1 (5 bases). The CDR3 spans 15 residues. Trimming took off 5 bases at V and 4 bases at J, with 17 bases between the two ends. The germline CDR1 and CDR2 sequences are MDHEN and SYDVKM. The CDR3 DNA is TGTGCCAGCAGTACGGGTGGGGCGCAGGGAGAGACCCAGTACTTC. Translating gives CASSTGGAQGETQYF.

V and J are TRBV30 and TRBJ2-3, with 10 nucleotides matching TRBD2. Germline CDR1 GTSNPN, CDR2 SVGIG (reference sequence). The length of the CDR3 is 14 residues. For the CDR3, the DNA is TGTGGCACCGGTGCTAGCGGGAGTAGAGATACGCAGTATTTT. As protein: CGTGASGSRDTQYF. The full variable domain, rest sourced from reference TRBV30 and TRBJ2-3, is SQTIHQWPATLVQPVGSPLSLECTVEGTSNPNLYWYRQAAGRGLQLLFYSVGIGQISSEVPQNLSASRPQDRQFILSSKKLLLSDSGFYLCGTGASGSRDTQYFGPGTRLTVL.

The chain is built from TRBV30 and TRBJ1-5; D remains unclear. Trimming removed 0 bases at V and 8 bases at J, with 14 bases between. The CDR3 length is 14 residues. Germline CDR1 GTSNPN, CDR2 SVGIG (reference sequence). The CDR3 region has the DNA TGTGCCTGGAGTGTAAAGGGTGGGGTAGAGCCCCAGCATTTT. As protein: CAWSVKGGVEPQHF. The full variable domain, in which reference TRBV30 and TRBJ1-5 provide the parts outside the CDR3, is SQTIHQWPATLVQPVGSPLSLECTVEGTSNPNLYWYRQAAGRGLQLLFYSVGIGQISSEVPQNLSASRPQDRQFILSSKKLLLSDSGFYLCAWSVKGGVEPQHFGDGTRLSIL.

This clone was counted a few times. This rearrangement joins TRBV30 to TRBJ1-1, with 9 bases aligning to TRBD1. The CDR3 consists of 15 residues. V dropped 4 bases and J dropped 0; count of bases not matched to a gene: 6. Germline CDR1 reads GTSNPN; CDR2 reads SVGIG (reference sequence). The CDR3 here is CAWKGQGYMNTEAFF. The CDR3 nucleotides read TGTGCCTGGAAGGGACAGGGCTACATGAACACTGAAGCTTTCTTT.

The chain is built from TRBV6-5 and TRBJ1-1; 8 bases line up with TRBD1. V lost 4 bases and J lost 1; bases outside the gene matches: 5. Germline V CDR1 and CDR2: MNHEY, SVGAGI. The CDR3 extends over 15 amino acids. CDR3 sequence: CASSFWTGRNTEAFF. CDR3 in DNA: TGTGCCAGCAGTTTTTGGACAGGGAGGAACACTGAAGCTTTCTTT.

The chain joins TRBV27 to TRBJ2-1, with 7 bases that match TRBD1. V shed 6 bases, J shed 8 bases, and the junction held 7 bases outside the gene matches. CDR1 is MNHEY and CDR2 is SMNVEV in the germline V gene (reference sequence). This CDR3 spans 13 amino acids. As DNA, the CDR3 is TGTGCCAGCAGCGGCAAAGGGGGCGATGAGCAGTTCTTC. Its protein is CASSGKGGDEQFF.

This clone was observed a handful of times. This rearrangement joins TRBV6-1 to TRBJ1-5; 7 bases map to TRBD1. CDR1 and CDR2 from the germline V gene are MNHNS and SASEGT. This CDR3 is 15 amino acids long. V lost 4 bases, J lost 0 bases, and 3 bases stayed unmatched. CDR3 nucleotide sequence: TGTGCCAGCAGTGTCACAGGGGATAGCAATCAGCCCCAGCATTTT. This encodes CASSVTGDSNQPQHF.

This clone was counted a few times. This chain's CDR3 is CASTQGLSNGYTF. CDR3 sequence (DNA): TGTGCCAGCACCCAGGGATTGTCCAATGGCTACACCTTC. The rearrangement uses TRBV11-2 and TRBJ1-2, with D maybe TRBD1 (5 bases). Between the trimmed V and J ends, which lost 7 bases and 6 bases, there was a span of 15 bases. The CDR3 spans 13 residues. The germline V gene has CDR1 SGHAT and CDR2 FQNNGV.

The chain recombines TRBV6-1 with TRBJ2-7; maybe TRBD1 (6 bases). Deletions cut 4 bases from V and 1 base from J, with 14 bases between. The germline CDR1 and CDR2 sequences are MNHNS and SASEGT. The CDR3 totals 15 residues. CDR3 DNA sequence: TGTGCCAGCAGTGTAACCAGGGGTCAATCCTACGAGCAGTACTTC. Its protein product is CASSVTRGQSYEQYF.

V and J are TRBV28 and TRBJ2-7; D perhaps matches TRBD1 (6 bases). The CDR3 extends over 12 amino acids. V was cut by 5 bases and J by 5 bases, with 10 bases left in between. Germline assignment: CDR1 MDHEN and CDR2 SYDVKM. CDR3 in amino acids: CASSPQGHEQYF. CDR3 nucleotide sequence: TGTGCCAGCAGTCCACAGGGCCACGAGCAGTACTTC.

This clone was counted between two and nine times. The rearrangement uses TRBV6-5 and TRBJ2-5; D call uncertain. Germline V CDR1 and CDR2: MNHEY, SVGAGI. This CDR3 is built from 14 residues. V was clipped by 0 bases and J by 4 bases, with 9 bases between them. The CDR3 loop is CASSYSGPAETQYF. The CDR3 DNA sequence: TGTGCCAGCAGTTACTCCGGGCCGGCAGAGACCCAGTACTTC.

V is TRBV27 and J is TRBJ2-3, with D perhaps TRBD2 (6 bases). CDR1 MNHEY and CDR2 SMNVEV come from the germline V gene (reference sequence). With 4 bases removed from V and 1 base from J, the gap between germline ends came to 9 bases. The CDR3 totals 14 residues. The CDR3 loop reads CASSYPGGTDTQYF. DNA for the CDR3: TGTGCCAGCAGTTACCCGGGGGGCACAGATACGCAGTATTTT.

V is TRBV27 and J is TRBJ1-5, with D possibly being TRBD1 (5 bases). CDR3 size: 16 residues. CDR1 and CDR2 from the germline V gene are MNHEY and SMNVEV (reference sequence). V was trimmed by 0 bases and J by 6 bases, leaving 15 bases between them. The CDR3 reads CASSLSGPERGQPQHF. CDR3 coding DNA: TGTGCCAGCAGTTTATCGGGGCCCGAGAGGGGTCAGCCCCAGCATTTT.

The CDR3 DNA reads as TGTGCCAGCAGTAGACGGGCAGGGACCCAGTACTTC. Amino acid sequence: CASSRRAGTQYF. This sequence joins TRBV2 and TRBJ2-5; D not resolved. The V gene's germline CDR1 is SNHLY and CDR2 FYNNEI. This CDR3 contains 12 residues. Trimming removed 5 bases from V and 7 bases from J, with 11 bases in between.

The rearrangement joins TRBV5-1 to TRBJ1-5, with 8 nucleotides matching TRBD1. J lost 1 base, V lost 2 bases, and 5 bases had no gene match. The CDR3 is 16 amino acids. Germline V lookup: CDR1 SGHRS, CDR2 YFSETQ. This chain's CDR3 is CASSLQGVGSNQPQHF. The DNA of the CDR3 is TGCGCCAGCAGCTTACAGGGGGTGGGAAGCAATCAGCCCCAGCATTTT.

The V gene is TRBV9, the J gene TRBJ2-3; D not resolved. Germline V gene data show CDR1 as SGDLS and CDR2 as YYNGEE. Between the trimmed V and J ends, which lost 3 bases and 4 bases, there was a span of 15 bases. The CDR3 sequence is 15 residues long. As DNA, the CDR3 is TGTGCCAGCAGCGCCGGGTTTAACGTGCCAGATACGCAGTATTTT. Protein product: CASSAGFNVPDTQYF. The full variable domain, in which reference TRBV9 and TRBJ2-3 provide the parts outside the CDR3, is DSGVTQTPKHLITATGQRVTLRCSPRSGDLSVYWYQQSLDQGLQFLIQYYNGEERAKGNILERFSAQQFPDLHSELNLSSLELGDSALYFCASSAGFNVPDTQYFGPGTRLTVL.

The chain couples TRBV28 to TRBJ1-5, with 10 bases lining up with TRBD1. The V gene end was trimmed by 4 bases and the J gene end by 6 bases; junction bases not matched to a gene: 6. The CDR3 consists of 15 residues. In germline, CDR1 is MDHEN, CDR2 SYDVKM. The CDR3: CASSSGTGAGQPQHF. In DNA, the CDR3 is TGTGCCAGCAGTTCCGGGACAGGGGCAGGTCAGCCCCAGCATTTT.

This clone was counted between two and nine times. The chain has TRBV10-2 and TRBJ2-5; perhaps D is TRBD1 or TRBD2 (6 bases each). Germline CDR1 is WSHSY and CDR2 is SAAADI. This CDR3 spans 13 amino acids. The V and J ends lost 3 bases and 2 bases respectively, with 7 bases between them. CDR3 residues: CASSEGGQETQYF. CDR3 nucleotides: TGCGCCAGCAGTGAAGGGGGGCAAGAGACCCAGTACTTC.

The V and J genes are TRBV6-6 and TRBJ2-2; 10 nucleotides match TRBD2. Trimming cost V 6 bases and J 8 bases; bases outside gene matches: 12. The germline V gene encodes CDR1 MNHNY and CDR2 SVGAGI (reference sequence). This CDR3 has 16 residues. The CDR3 here is CASRGSGGPSEGELFF. CDR3 sequence (DNA): TGTGCCAGCAGGGGTAGCGGGGGGCCTTCTGAGGGGGAGCTGTTTTTT.

This clone was seen a handful of times. V gene TRBV9 combines with J gene TRBJ2-3; no clear D. CDR1 is SGDLS and CDR2 is YYNGEE in the germline V gene. V shed 3 bases and J shed 2 bases, with 4 bases lying between them. This CDR3 has 12 amino acids. CDR3 amino acids: CASSGNTDTQYF. The CDR3 DNA reads as TGTGCCAGCAGCGGGAACACAGATACGCAGTATTTT.

The V call is TRBV18, the J call TRBJ1-2, with D possibly being TRBD1 (6 bases). Germline V gene data show CDR1 as KGHSH and CDR2 as LQKENI. This CDR3 contains 14 residues. V dropped 8 bases and J dropped 5 bases, with 18 bases sitting between them. The CDR3 DNA reads as TGTGCCAGCCAACAGGGCCCAAACACATATGGCTACACCTTC. It codes for CASQQGPNTYGYTF. The entire variable domain, with the rest obtained from reference TRBV18 and TRBJ1-2, is as follows: NAGVMQNPRHLVRRRGQEARLRCSPMKGHSHVYWYRQLPEEGLKFMVYLQKENIIDESGMPKERFSAEFPKEGPSILRIQQVVRGDSAAYFCASQQGPNTYGYTFGSGTRLTVV.

The rearrangement links TRBV5-6 to TRBJ2-5, with 8 nucleotides matching TRBD2. Germline-derived CDR1 and CDR2 are SGHDT and YYEEEE. The CDR3 has 15 amino acids. V shed 1 base and J 5 bases; nucleotides not matched to a gene: 7. The CDR3 region has the DNA TGTGCCAGCAGCTTGAGGGTAGCGGGGAGGGAGACCCAGTACTTC. Amino acids: CASSLRVAGRETQYF.

This clone was seen only a few times. The V and J genes are TRBV28 and TRBJ1-4, with unresolved D. The CDR3 covers 16 residues. Germline V gene data show CDR1 as MDHEN and CDR2 as SYDVKM. V lost 4 bases, J lost 8 bases, and 20 bases lay in between. The DNA for the CDR3 is TGTGCCAGCAGTTCGAGTGACCGACCCCTCAAGGAAAAACTGTTTTTT. This codes for CASSSSDRPLKEKLFF.

This clone occurred a few times. CDR3 nucleotides: TGTGCCAGCTCACCACCCGGGACACTCCACGTCTACGAGCAGTACTTC. It translates to CASSPPGTLHVYEQYF. V and J are TRBV18 and TRBJ2-7, with D possibly TRBD1 on 6 matching bases. The CDR3 totals 16 residues. In germline, CDR1 is KGHSH, CDR2 LQKENI. Trimming left V 0 bases short and J 3 bases short, with 15 bases between.

The rearrangement links TRBV7-2 to TRBJ2-7, with D tentatively TRBD1 or TRBD2 (5 bases each). Germline CDR1 SGHTA, CDR2 FQGNSA. CDR3 length equals 16 residues. With 4 bases removed from V and 3 bases from J, the gap between germline ends came to 19 bases. The CDR3 DNA is TGTGCCAGCAGCTATAGTGGGTTGGGGGATTTCTACGAGCAGTACTTC. Protein sequence: CASSYSGLGDFYEQYF.

The chain combines TRBV5-1 with TRBJ2-5; either TRBD1 or TRBD2 may fit D (5 bases each). Trimming cost V 7 bases and J 4 bases, with 17 bases left between them. The CDR3 consists of 14 residues. Per the germline V gene, CDR1 is SGHRS and CDR2 is YFSETQ. CDR3 region: CASADRGAGETQYF. CDR3 bases: TGCGCCAGCGCTGATAGGGGAGCCGGAGAGACCCAGTACTTC.

The rearrangement links TRBV16 to TRBJ1-2; D might be TRBD1 (6 bases). The CDR3 covers 12 residues. Trimming stripped 3 bases from V and 4 bases from J, with 6 bases between. Germline values: CDR1 KGHSY, CDR2 FQNENV. The CDR3 bases are TGTGCCAGCAGCCAGGACAGCTATGGCTACACCTTC. It yields the protein CASSQDSYGYTF.

This clone was seen a few times. The genes are TRBV28 and TRBJ2-4, with D possibly matching TRBD2 (6 bases). The germline gives CDR1 MDHEN, CDR2 SYDVKM. V was trimmed by 5 bases and J by 0 bases, leaving 14 bases between them. CDR3 length equals 16 residues. This CDR3 is CASSLPGTLAKNIQYF. For the CDR3, the DNA is TGTGCCAGCAGTCTACCCGGGACTTTAGCCAAAAACATTCAGTACTTC.